The clone carrying this T cell receptor beta chain was detected many times. The target antigen is unknown. TCR beta VDJ combinations and CDR3 sequences were profiled from genomic DNA. One entry per CDR3 protein results from TCRdb running MiXCR on the reads. This table holds about 130,000 distinct CDR3 sequences, 48% found once. The length of the CDR3 is 16 residues. V shed 3 bases and J shed 6 bases, with 19 bases lying between them. Germline V gives CDR1 LNHDA, CDR2 SQIVND (reference sequence). This sample was included in a study of CD8+CD57+ T cells in acquired aplastic anemia. Study summary: Quantities of DNA derived from sorted CD4+ and CD8+ cells averaged roughly 3 ug. Healthy-donor CD4+ cells averaged roughly 9.8 million reads. Study outcomes and limitations: In common between the patients and the controls were approximately 28 CD8+ CDR3 sequences.

The rearrangement uses TRBV19 and TRBJ2-3, with a possible D match to TRBD1 (6 bases). This TCR was sampled from a human donor in good health, serving as a control. Sequenced input: sorted CD4+, CD8+, or CD8+CD57+ T cells (not recorded which) from PBMCs. The CDR3 here is CASSIPGGPEGDTQYF. The CDR3 bases are TGTGCCAGTAGTATCCCTGGGGGCCCAGAGGGGGATACGCAGTATTTT.